This T cell receptor (beta chain) was sequenced for a study of blood T cell repertoires in COVID-19 (dated by TCRdb to about 2020). Some background on the complete study: Samples from collaborators originated in the United States, Italy and Spain and spanned both the acute and convalescent phases of COVID-19. The samples were drawn from the first 160 participants of the ongoing ImmuneRACE study and from over a thousand subjects provided by 6 global collaborators. A de-identified subject ID, COVID-19 status, age in years and sex were almost always included in the sample metadata. The repertoires were made available in a free public database intended to serve as a resource for research on the immune response to SARS-CoV-2. The prospective study material was composed of cDNA or gDNA derived from T cells, B-cell-depleted T cells, or PBMCs. Subjects who had been exposed to COVID-19, were actively infected with it, or had recovered from it provided the deeply sampled blood TCRbeta repertoires that made up the dataset. Where available, HLA class I and class II types were taken from metadata supplied by the sample provider and were not determined by assay-based typing.

As concerns this clone: Its antigen target is currently unknown. Base qualities are not recorded, but no much larger clone differs from it by a single base. The sample holds other DNA sequences that translate to the same CDR3.

Sequences MDHEN (CDR1) and SYDVKM (CDR2) are obtained from the germline V gene. Trimming costs V 4 bases and J 2 bases, and their ends lie 2 bases apart. Its CDR3 holds 11 amino acids, cysteine through phenylalanine. This entry keeps only the CDR3 DNA: 33 bases, framed from base 1. TCRbeta CDR3 regions were amplified from genomic DNA by means of the immunoSEQ Assay, a bias-controlled multiplex PCR. The paper's data handling went like this. Nucleated cell counts per sample were estimated from amplification of reference gene primers within the assay. Sequence reads were collapsed and filtered to measure the absolute abundance of every unique TCRbeta CDR3 rearrangement. For each sample, productive Simpson clonality was calculated as the square root of Simpson's diversity index over productive rearrangements. TCRdb stores this immuneACCESS table with in-frame sequences only. Part of the clones is absent; in the studies checked, under half of the shortfall reflects unresolved V genes, and no reason is known for the rest. From that table come the V and J calls and clone size; the DNA was used to work out D and trimming. The sample table lists a few hundred thousand clones, approximately 90% of them with a count of one. The top ten hold over 6% of the sample.

Here is what the overall study found, with its caveats: The quantity of clinical and demographic metadata differed by source and by participant and was supplied without curation.

A second Seattle source provided samples from volunteer blood donors who had recovered from COVID-19. Whole blood was collected in K2EDTA tubes by collaborating institutions according to the institutions' own protocols. For TCRbeta analysis, collaborators shipped samples as frozen whole blood, isolated PBMCs, or DNA extracted from either of those sample types. The material sequenced was peripheral blood. The TCR comes from a woman aged 25 to 39 who had recovered from COVID-19. This chain is built from TRBV28 and TRBJ1-1; the D gene cannot be named for sure. The DNA sequence reads TGTGCCAGCAGTTCAAACACTGAAGCTTTCTTT. This gives the protein CASSSNTEAFF.